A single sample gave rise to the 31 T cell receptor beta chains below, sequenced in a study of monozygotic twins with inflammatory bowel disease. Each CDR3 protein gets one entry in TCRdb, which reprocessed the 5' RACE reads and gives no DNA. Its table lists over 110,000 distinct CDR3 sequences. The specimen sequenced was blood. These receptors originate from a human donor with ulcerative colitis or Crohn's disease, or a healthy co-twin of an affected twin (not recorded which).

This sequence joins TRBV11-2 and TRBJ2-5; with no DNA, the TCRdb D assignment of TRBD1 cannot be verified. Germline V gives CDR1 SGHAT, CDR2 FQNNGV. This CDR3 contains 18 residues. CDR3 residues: CASSFTGTGGIGLETQYF. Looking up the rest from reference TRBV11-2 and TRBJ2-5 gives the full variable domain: EAGVAQSPRYKIIEKRQSVAFWCNPISGHATLYWYQQILGQGPKLLIQFQNNGVVDDSQLPKDRFSAERLKGVDSTLKIQPAKLEDSAVYLCASSFTGTGGIGLETQYFGPGTRLLVL.

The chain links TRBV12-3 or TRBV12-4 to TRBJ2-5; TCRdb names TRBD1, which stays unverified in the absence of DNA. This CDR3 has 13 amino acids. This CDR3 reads CATILQGEETQYF.

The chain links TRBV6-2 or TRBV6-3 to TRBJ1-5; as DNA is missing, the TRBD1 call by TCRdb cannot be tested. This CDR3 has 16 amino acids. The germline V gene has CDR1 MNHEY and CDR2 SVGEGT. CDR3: CASSAPGTGNAAGQHF.

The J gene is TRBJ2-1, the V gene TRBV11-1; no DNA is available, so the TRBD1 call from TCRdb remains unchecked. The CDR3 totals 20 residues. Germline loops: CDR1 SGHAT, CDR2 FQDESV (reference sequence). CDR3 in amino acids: CASSLVQGGTVLFSYNEQFF. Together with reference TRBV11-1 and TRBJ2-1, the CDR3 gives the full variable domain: EAEVAQSPRYKITEKSQAVAFWCDPISGHATLYWYRQILGQGPELLVQFQDESVVDDSQLPKDRFSAERLKGVDSTLKIQPAELGDSAMYLCASSLVQGGTVLFSYNEQFFGPGTRLTVL.

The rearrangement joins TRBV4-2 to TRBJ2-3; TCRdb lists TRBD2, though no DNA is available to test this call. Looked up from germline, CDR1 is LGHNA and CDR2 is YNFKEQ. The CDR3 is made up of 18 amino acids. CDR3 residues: CASSHEALRGGLTDTQYF.

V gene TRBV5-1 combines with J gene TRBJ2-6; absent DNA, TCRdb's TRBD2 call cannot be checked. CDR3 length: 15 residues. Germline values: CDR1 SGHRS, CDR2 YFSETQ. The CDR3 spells CASSRGAEGANVLTF.

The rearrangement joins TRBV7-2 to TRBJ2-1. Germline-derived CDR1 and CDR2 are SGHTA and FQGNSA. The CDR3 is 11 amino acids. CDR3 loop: CASSLKTEQFF.

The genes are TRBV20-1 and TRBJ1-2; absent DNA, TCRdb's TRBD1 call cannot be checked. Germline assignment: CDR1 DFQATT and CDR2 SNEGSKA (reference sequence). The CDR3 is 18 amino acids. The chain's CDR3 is CSAREFKGQGRVDYGYTF.

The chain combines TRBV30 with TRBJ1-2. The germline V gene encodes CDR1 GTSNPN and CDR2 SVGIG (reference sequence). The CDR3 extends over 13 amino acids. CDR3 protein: CAWRLDSGYGYTF.

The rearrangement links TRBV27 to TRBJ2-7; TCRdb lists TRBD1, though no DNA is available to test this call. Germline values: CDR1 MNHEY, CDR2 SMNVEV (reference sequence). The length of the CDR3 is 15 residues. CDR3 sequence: CASSLLPGQGLPQYF.

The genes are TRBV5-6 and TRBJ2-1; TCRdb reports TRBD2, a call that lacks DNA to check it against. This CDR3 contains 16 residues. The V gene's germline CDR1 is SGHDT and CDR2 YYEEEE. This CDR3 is CASSLGAGGLYNEQFF.

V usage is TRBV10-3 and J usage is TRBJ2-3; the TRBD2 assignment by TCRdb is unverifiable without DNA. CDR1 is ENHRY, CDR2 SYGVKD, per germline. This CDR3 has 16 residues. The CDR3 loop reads CAISSPGLAGVDTQYF.

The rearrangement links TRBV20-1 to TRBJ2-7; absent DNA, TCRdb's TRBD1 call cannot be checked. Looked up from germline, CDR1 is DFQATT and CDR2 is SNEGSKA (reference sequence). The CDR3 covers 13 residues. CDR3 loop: CSAIWDRSYEQYF.

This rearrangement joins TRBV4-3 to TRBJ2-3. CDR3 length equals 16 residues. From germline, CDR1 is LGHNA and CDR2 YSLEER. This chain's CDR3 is CASSQDLRSSTDTQYF.

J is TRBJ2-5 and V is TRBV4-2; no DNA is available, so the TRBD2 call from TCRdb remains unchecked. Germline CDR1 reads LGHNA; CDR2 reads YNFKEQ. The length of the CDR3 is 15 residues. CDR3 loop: CASSQDRQASGGLYF.

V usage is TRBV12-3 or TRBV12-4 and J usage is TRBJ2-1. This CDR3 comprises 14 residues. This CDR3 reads CASSPDHTYNEQFF.

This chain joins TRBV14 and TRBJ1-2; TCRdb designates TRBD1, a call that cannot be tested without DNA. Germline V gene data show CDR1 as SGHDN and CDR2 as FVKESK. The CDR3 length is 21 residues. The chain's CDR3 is CASSQEFADTGHEPPPYGYTF.

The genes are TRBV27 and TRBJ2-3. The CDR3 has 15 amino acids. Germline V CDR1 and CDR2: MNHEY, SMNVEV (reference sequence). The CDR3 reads CASSLSRIYTDTQYF.

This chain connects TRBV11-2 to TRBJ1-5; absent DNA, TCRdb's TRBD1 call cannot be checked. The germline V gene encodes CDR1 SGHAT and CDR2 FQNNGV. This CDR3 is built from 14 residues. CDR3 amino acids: CASRSGGSNQPQHF. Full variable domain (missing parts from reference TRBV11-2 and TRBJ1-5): EAGVAQSPRYKIIEKRQSVAFWCNPISGHATLYWYQQILGQGPKLLIQFQNNGVVDDSQLPKDRFSAERLKGVDSTLKIQPAKLEDSAVYLCASRSGGSNQPQHFGDGTRLSIL.

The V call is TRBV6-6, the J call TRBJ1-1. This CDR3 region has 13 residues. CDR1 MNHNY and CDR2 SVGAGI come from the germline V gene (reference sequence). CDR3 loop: CASSYSRNTEAFF.

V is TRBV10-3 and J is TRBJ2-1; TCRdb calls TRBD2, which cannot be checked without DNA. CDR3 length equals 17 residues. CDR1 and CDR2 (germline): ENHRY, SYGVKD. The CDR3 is CAIGVAGGSSSYNEQFF.

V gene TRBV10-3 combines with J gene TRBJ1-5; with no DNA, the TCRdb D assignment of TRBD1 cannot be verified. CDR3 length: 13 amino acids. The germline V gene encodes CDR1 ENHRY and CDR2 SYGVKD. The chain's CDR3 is CAISGQGNQPQHF.

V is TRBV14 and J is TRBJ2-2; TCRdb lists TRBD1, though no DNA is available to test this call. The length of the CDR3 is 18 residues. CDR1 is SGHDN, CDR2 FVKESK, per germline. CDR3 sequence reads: CASSQAYRTGRNTGELFF.

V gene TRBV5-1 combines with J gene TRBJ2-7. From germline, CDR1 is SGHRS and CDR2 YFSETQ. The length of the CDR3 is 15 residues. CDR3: CASSLGSGVIMEQYF. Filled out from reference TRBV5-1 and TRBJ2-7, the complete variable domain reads KAGVTQTPRYLIKTRGQQVTLSCSPISGHRSVSWYQQTPGQGLQFLFEYFSETQRNKGNFPGRFSGRQFSNSRSEMNVSTLELGDSALYLCASSLGSGVIMEQYFGPGTRLTVT.

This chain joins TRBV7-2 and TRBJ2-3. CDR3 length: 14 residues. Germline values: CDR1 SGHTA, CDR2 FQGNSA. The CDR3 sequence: CASSSSTVEDTQYF.

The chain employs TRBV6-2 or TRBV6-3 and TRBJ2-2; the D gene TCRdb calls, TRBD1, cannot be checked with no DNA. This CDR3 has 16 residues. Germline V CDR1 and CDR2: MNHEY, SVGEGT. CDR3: CASSYDDRGNTGELFF.

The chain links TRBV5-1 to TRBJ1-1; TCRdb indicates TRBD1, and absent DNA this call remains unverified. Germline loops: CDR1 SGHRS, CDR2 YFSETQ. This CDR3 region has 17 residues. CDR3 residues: CASSLVPIIPRDTEAFF. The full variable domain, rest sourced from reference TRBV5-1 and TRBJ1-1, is KAGVTQTPRYLIKTRGQQVTLSCSPISGHRSVSWYQQTPGQGLQFLFEYFSETQRNKGNFPGRFSGRQFSNSRSEMNVSTLELGDSALYLCASSLVPIIPRDTEAFFGQGTRLTVV.

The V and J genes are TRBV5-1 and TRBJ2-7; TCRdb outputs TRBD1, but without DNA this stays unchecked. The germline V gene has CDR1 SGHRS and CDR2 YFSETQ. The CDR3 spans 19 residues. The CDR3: CASSLERRDRVTMGYEQYF.

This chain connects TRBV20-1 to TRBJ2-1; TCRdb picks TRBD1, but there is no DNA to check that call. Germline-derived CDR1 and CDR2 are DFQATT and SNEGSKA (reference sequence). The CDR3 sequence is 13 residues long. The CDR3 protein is CSALDRGYGEQFF.

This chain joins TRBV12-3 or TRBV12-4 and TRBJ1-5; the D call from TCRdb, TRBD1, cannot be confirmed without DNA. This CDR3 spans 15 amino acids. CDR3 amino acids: CASRTTGSSNQPQHF.

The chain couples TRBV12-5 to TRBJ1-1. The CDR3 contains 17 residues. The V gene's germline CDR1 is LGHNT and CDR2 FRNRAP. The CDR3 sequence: CASGLFPGWDMNTEAFF.